Reported below is one TCR beta chain. The ends lost 1 base at V and 4 bases at J; junction bases unmatched: 7. The CDR3 covers 15 residues. Germline V gene data show CDR1 as SGHRS and CDR2 as YFSETQ. This sample is part of a study of blood T cell repertoires in COVID-19. Study details: Some COVID-19 samples were acute and others convalescent; all came from the United States, Italy and Spain. Sources were T cells, B-cell-depleted T cells, or PBMCs; the material itself was cDNA or gDNA.

In the authors' workflow: Researchers report that nucleated cell counts were estimated from reference gene primer amplification. The protocol was immunoSEQ multiplex PCR, while the TCRdb copy is restricted to in-frame clones and leaves out a portion. V, J and clone size were drawn from that table, and D and trimming were deduced from the DNA. This sample yields about 83,000 clones, of which 70% to 90% are seen a single time; roughly a sixth belongs to the top ten. The sequence derives from a woman of 80 years or more with acute or convalescent COVID-19. The source material was peripheral blood. This chain joins TRBV5-1 and TRBJ2-5; 7 nucleotides align to TRBD1. CDR3 sequence reads: CASSLQGEKGETQYF. In DNA form, the CDR3 reads TGCGCCAGCAGCTTGCAGGGGGAGAAAGGAGAGACCCAGTACTTC.